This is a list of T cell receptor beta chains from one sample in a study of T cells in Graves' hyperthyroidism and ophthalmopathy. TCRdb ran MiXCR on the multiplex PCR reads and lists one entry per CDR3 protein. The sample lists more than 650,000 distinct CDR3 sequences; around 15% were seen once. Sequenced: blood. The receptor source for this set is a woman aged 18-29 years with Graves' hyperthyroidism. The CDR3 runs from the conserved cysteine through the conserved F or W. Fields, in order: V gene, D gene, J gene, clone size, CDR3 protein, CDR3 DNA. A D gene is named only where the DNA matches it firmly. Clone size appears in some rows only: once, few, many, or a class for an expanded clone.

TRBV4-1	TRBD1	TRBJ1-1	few	CASSQTGLRAAFF	TGCGCCAGCAGCCAGACAGGGCTTCGGGCGGCTTTCTTT
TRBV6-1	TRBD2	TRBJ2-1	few	CASRAGGNNEQFF	TGTGCCAGCAGGGCGGGGGGCAACAATGAGCAGTTCTTC
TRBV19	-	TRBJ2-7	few	CASSKRAGDGYEQYF	TGTGCCAGTAGTAAGCGGGCAGGGGATGGGTACGAGCAGTACTTC
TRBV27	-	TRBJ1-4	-	CASSRTQGSSPNEKLFF	TGTGCCAGCAGTCGAACACAAGGATCGTCACCTAATGAAAAACTGTTTTTT
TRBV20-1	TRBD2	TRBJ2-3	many	CSARLAAGANTDTQYF	TGCAGTGCTAGACTAGCGGCTGGGGCAAACACAGATACGCAGTATTTT
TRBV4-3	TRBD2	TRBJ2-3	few	CASSQDGGGDTQYF	TGCGCCAGCAGCCAAGATGGGGGGGGAGATACGCAGTATTTT
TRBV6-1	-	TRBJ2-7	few	CASSEGRSTLSYEQYF	TGTGCCAGCAGTGAAGGTCGCTCTACATTATCTTACGAGCAGTACTTC
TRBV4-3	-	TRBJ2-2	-	CASSQDLGSRGGTGELFF	TGCGCCAGCAGCCAAGATCTGGGTAGCAGAGGCGGTACCGGGGAGCTGTTTTTT
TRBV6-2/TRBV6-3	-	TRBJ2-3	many	CASNNVKGDTQYF	TGTGCCAGCAACAACGTGAAGGGGGATACGCAGTATTTT
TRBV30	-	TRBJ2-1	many	CAWRANRRYEQFF	TGTGCCTGGAGGGCTAATAGAAGGTATGAGCAGTTCTTC
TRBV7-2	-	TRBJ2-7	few	CASSPRPSRSYEQYF	TGTGCCAGCAGCCCCCGGCCTAGCAGGTCCTACGAGCAGTACTTC
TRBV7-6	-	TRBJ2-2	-	CASSLDPGGTGELFF	TGTGCCAGCAGCTTAGATCCTGGAGGGACCGGGGAGCTGTTTTTT
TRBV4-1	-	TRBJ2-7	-	CASSQDPPRGGVIYEQYF	TGCGCCAGCAGCCAAGACCCGCCTAGAGGGGGGGTTATCTACGAGCAGTACTTC
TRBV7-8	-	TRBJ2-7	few	CASSLLNYLNYEQYF	TGTGCCAGCAGCTTATTAAACTACCTAAACTACGAGCAGTACTTC
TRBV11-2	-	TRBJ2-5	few	CASSFQGSRETQYF	TGTGCCAGCAGCTTCCAGGGGTCGAGAGAGACCCAGTACTTC
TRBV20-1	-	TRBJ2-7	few	CSAGGETGHEQYF	TGCAGTGCTGGGGGTGAAACAGGGCACGAGCAGTACTTC
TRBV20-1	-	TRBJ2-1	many	CSASPTEGPYNEQFF	TGCAGTGCTTCTCCTACGGAGGGGCCCTACAATGAGCAGTTCTTC
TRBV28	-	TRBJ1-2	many	CASVRGYDGYTF	TGTGCCAGCGTCCGGGGCTATGATGGCTACACCTTC
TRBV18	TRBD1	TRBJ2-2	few	CASSPATGNANTGELFF	TGTGCCAGCTCACCAGCGACAGGGAATGCGAACACCGGGGAGCTGTTTTTT
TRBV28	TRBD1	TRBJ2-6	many	CASSFMTGGTGANVLTF	TGTGCCAGCAGTTTTATGACAGGGGGCACTGGGGCCAACGTCCTGACTTTC
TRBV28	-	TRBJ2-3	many	CASRKGGLTDTQYF	TGTGCCAGCAGGAAGGGGGGTTTAACAGATACGCAGTATTTT
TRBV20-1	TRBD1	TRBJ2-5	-	CSAPGTVGGTQYF	TGCAGTGCCCCAGGGACAGTAGGCGGGACCCAGTACTTC
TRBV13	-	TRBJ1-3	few	CASSFRTATSGNTIYF	TGTGCCAGCAGCTTCCGGACAGCAACCTCTGGAAACACCATATATTTT
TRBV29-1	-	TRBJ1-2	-	CSVEDPIGWVYGYTF	TGCAGCGTTGAGGACCCCATTGGTTGGGTGTATGGCTACACCTTC
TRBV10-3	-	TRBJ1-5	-	CAISDSGLTQPQHF	TGTGCCATCAGTGATTCTGGTTTAACTCAGCCCCAGCATTTT
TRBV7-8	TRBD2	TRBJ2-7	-	CASSLGGREASTYEQYF	TGTGCCAGCAGCCTAGGGGGGCGGGAGGCCTCAACCTACGAGCAGTACTTC
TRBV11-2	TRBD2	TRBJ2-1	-	CASSPRKLAVYNEQFF	TGTGCCAGCAGCCCGCGGAAACTAGCGGTCTACAATGAGCAGTTCTTC
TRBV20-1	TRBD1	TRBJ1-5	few	CSARDPPGQGTGAQHF	TGCAGTGCTAGAGATCCGCCGGGACAGGGGACCGGAGCCCAGCATTTT
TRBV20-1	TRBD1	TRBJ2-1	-	CSAPGQGRYNEQFF	TGCAGTGCTCCGGGACAGGGTCGCTACAATGAGCAGTTCTTC
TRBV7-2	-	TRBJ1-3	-	CASSLESASGNTIYF	TGTGCCAGCAGCTTAGAATCAGCCAGTGGAAACACCATATATTTT
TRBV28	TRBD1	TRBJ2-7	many	CASSRQDRGYEQYF	TGTGCCAGCAGTCGACAGGACAGGGGCTACGAGCAGTACTTC
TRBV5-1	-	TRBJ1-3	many	CASSSVPGDRGSTIYF	TGCGCCAGCAGTTCCGTCCCGGGAGATCGAGGAAGCACCATATATTTT
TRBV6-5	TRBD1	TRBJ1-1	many	CASSYGTALEAFF	TGTGCCAGCAGTTACGGGACAGCCCTTGAAGCTTTCTTT
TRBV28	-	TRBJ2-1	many	CASIGSYNEQFF	TGTGCCAGCATCGGCTCCTACAATGAGCAGTTCTTC
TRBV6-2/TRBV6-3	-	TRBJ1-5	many	CASSYERSDYSNQPQHF	TGTGCCAGCAGTTACGAGCGATCCGATTATAGCAATCAGCCCCAGCATTTT
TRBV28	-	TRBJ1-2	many	CASSLRQRPNYGYTF	TGTGCCAGCAGTTTACGACAGAGACCTAACTATGGCTACACCTTC
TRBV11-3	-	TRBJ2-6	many	CASSARDSGANVLTF	TGTGCCAGCAGCGCCAGGGACTCTGGGGCCAACGTCCTGACTTTC
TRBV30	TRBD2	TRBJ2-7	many	CAWSPRGDEQYF	TGTGCCTGGAGCCCTCGGGGGGACGAGCAGTACTTC
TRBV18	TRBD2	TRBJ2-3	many	CASSLGIAGRDTQYF	TGTGCCAGCTCTCTCGGGATAGCGGGACGGGATACGCAGTATTTT
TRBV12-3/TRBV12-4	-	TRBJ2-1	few	CASSFRRGKEQFF	TGTGCCAGCAGTTTTCGCAGGGGCAAGGAGCAGTTCTTC
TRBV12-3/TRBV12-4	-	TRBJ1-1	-	CASSDRRDTEAFF	TGTGCCAGCAGTGACCGCAGGGACACTGAAGCTTTCTTT
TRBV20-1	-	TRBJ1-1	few	CSARVDMRQLNTEAFF	TGCAGTGCTAGAGTAGATATGAGACAATTGAACACTGAAGCTTTCTTT
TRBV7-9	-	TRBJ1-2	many	CASSRGQLAYGYTF	TGTGCCAGCAGCCGCGGACAGCTTGCCTATGGCTACACCTTC
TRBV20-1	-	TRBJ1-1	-	CSARHLGVETEAFF	TGCAGTGCTAGACATTTAGGGGTGGAAACTGAAGCTTTCTTT
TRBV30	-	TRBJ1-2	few	CAWSQPAGGSYGYTF	TGTGCCTGGAGTCAACCCGCGGGCGGGAGTTATGGCTACACCTTC
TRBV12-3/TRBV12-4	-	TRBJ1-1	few	CTSSFGGLRRNTEAFF	TGTACCAGCAGTTTTGGCGGCTTAAGGCGGAACACTGAAGCTTTCTTT
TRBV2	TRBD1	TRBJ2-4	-	CASNLRTGTFGKNIQYF	TGTGCCAGCAACCTAAGGACAGGGACTTTCGGCAAAAACATTCAGTACTTC
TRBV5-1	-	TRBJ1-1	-	CASSLPGPLSGAFF	TGCGCCAGCAGCTTACCCGGACCTCTCTCTGGGGCTTTCTTT
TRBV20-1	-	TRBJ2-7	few	CSARARDEQYF	TGCAGTGCTAGAGCGAGGGACGAGCAGTACTTC
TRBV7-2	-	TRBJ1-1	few	CASSPRRMNTEAFF	TGTGCCAGCAGCCCTCGGCGGATGAACACTGAAGCTTTCTTT
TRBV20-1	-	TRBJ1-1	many	CSALGFQQLNTEAFF	TGCAGTGCTCTAGGATTTCAACAGCTGAACACTGAAGCTTTCTTT
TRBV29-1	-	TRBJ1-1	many	CSVDIGPGGTEAFF	TGCAGCGTTGACATTGGACCGGGGGGAACTGAAGCTTTCTTT
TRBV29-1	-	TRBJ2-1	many	CSVIQRYEQFF	TGCAGCGTTATCCAGCGGTATGAGCAGTTCTTC
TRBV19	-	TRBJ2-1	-	CASTLYEGYNEQFF	TGTGCCAGTACCCTATATGAGGGGTACAATGAGCAGTTCTTC
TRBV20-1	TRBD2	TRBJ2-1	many	CSARDPAGNYNEQFF	TGCAGTGCTAGAGACCCAGCGGGAAATTACAATGAGCAGTTCTTC
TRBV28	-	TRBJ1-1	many	CATWTSEAFF	TGTGCCACCTGGACGAGCGAAGCTTTCTTT
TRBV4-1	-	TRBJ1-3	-	CASSHRLPGQMFGNTIYF	TGCGCCAGCAGCCATCGACTACCGGGCCAGATGTTTGGAAACACCATATATTTT
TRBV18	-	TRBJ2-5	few	CASSPSVLPGLLSETQYF	TGTGCCAGCTCACCCAGTGTTTTGCCAGGTCTTCTTTCGGAGACCCAGTACTTC
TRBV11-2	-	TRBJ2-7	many	CASSFQRDWYEQYF	TGTGCCAGCAGCTTCCAGAGGGACTGGTACGAGCAGTACTTC
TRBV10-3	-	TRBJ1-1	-	CAISEEKGTEAFF	TGTGCCATCAGTGAAGAAAAGGGGACTGAAGCTTTCTTT